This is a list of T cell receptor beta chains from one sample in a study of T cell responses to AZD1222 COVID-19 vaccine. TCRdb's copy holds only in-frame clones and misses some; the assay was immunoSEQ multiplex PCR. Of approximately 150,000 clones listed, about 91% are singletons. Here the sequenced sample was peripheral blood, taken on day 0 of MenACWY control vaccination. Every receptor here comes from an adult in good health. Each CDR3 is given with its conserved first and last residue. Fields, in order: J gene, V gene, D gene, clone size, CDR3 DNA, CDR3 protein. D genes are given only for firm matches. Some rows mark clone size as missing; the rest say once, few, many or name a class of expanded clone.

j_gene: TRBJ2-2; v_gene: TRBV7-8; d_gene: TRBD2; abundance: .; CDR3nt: TGTGCCAGCAGCTTCATGACTAGCGGTATGAACACCGGGGAGCTGTTTTTT; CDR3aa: CASSFMTSGMNTGELFF
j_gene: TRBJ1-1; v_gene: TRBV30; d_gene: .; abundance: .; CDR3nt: TGTGCCTGGAGGAGAAGGGGGGACACTGAAGCTTTCTTT; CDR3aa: CAWRRRGDTEAFF
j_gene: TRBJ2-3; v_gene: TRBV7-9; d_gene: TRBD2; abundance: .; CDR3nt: TGTGCCAGCAGCTTAGGGACTAGCGATACAGATACGCAGTATTTT; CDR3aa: CASSLGTSDTDTQYF
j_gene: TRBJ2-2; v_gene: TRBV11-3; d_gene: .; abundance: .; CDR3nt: TGTGCCAGCAGCGCCACAGCAGCGAACACCGGGGAGCTGTTTTTT; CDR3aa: CASSATAANTGELFF
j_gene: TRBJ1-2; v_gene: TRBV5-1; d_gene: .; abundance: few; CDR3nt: TGCGCCAGCAGCTTGAAAAACGGGAACTATGGCTACACCTTC; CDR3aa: CASSLKNGNYGYTF
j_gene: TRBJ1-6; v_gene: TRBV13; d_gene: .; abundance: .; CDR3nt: TGTGCCAGCAGCTTAGGCCAAAATTCACCCCTCCACTTT; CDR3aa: CASSLGQNSPLHF
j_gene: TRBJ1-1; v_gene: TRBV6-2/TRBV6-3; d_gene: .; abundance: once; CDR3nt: TGTGCCAGCAGCTTCACAGGGATGAACACTGAAGCTTTCTTT; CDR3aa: CASSFTGMNTEAFF
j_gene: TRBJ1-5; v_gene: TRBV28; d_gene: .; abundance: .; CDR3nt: TGTGCCAGCAGAGTGGAGGATCAGCCCCAGCATTTT; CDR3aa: CASRVEDQPQHF
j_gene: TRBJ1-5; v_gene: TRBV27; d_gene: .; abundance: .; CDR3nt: TGTGCCAGCTCCCTCCAGCCCCAGCATTTT; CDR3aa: CASSLQPQHF
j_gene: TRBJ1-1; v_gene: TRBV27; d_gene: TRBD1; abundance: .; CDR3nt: TGTGCCAGCAGCTACGGGACAGGGGCCCTGAACACTGAAGCTTTCTTT; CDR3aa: CASSYGTGALNTEAFF
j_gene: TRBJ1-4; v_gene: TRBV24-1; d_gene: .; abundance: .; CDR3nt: TGTGCCACCAGTGCCCCTGGGGGAGGAGAGAAACTGTTTTTT; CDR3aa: CATSAPGGGEKLFF
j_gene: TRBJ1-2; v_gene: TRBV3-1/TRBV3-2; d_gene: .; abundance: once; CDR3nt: TGTGCCAGCAGCCAAAGCTTAAGTCCGGGACGGACGGACCGGGGCTATGGCTACACCTTC; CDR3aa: CASSQSLSPGRTDRGYGYTF
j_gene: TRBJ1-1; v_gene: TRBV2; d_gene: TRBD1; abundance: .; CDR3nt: TGTGCCAGCAGTACGGACAGGGTGACTGAAGCTTTCTTT; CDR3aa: CASSTDRVTEAFF
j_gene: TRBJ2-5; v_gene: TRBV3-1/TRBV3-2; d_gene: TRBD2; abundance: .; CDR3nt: TGTGCCAGCAGCCAAGAAAGACTAGCGGGAGTGGGGGAGACCCAGTACTTC; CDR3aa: CASSQERLAGVGETQYF
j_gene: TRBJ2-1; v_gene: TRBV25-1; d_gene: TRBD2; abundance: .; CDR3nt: TGTGCCAGCAGTGGTACTAGCGGGAGTCGTAATGAGCAGTTCTTC; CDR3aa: CASSGTSGSRNEQFF
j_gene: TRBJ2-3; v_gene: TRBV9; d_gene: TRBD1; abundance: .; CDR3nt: TGTGCCAGCAGCGAGGGGACAGCAGTCTCGCAGTATTTT; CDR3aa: CASSEGTAVSQYF
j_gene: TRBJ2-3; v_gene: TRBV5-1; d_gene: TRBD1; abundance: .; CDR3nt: TGCGCCAGCAGCTTACGGGGACAGGGTACAGATACGCAGTATTTT; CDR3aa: CASSLRGQGTDTQYF
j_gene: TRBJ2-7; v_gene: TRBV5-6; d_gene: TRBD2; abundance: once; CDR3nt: TGTGCCAGCAGCTTTCCTAGCGGGTCGTCCTACGAGCAGTACTTC; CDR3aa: CASSFPSGSSYEQYF
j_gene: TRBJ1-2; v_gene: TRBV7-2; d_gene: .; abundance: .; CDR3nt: TGTGCCAGCAGCTCCCCGGCCACAAGGTGGGGCTATGGCTACACCTTC; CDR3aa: CASSSPATRWGYGYTF
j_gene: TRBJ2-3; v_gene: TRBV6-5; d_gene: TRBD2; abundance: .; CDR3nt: TGTGCCAGCAGCCTAGCGGGAGATCCAGATACGCAGTATTTT; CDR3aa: CASSLAGDPDTQYF
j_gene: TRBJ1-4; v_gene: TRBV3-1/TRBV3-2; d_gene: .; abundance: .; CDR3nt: TGTGCCAGCAGCCAAGGTAGCAGTAATGAAAAACTGTTTTTT; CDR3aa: CASSQGSSNEKLFF
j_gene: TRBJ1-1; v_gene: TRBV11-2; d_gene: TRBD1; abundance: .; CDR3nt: TGTGCCAGCAGGACAGGGTTTAACCCGAACACTGAAGCTTTCTTT; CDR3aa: CASRTGFNPNTEAFF
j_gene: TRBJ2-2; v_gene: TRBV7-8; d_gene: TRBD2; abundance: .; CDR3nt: TGTGCCAGCAGCTTACATCCTGGACTAGCCCGTACCGGGGAGCTGTTTTTT; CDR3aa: CASSLHPGLARTGELFF
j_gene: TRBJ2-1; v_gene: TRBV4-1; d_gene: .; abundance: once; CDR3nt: TGCGCCAGCAGCCAAGATAGCAGAACCCACCCTCAGTTCTTC; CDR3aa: CASSQDSRTHPQFF
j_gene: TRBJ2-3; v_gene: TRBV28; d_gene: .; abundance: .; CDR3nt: TGTGCCAGCATGGTTGGCGGACTAGATACGCAGTATTTT; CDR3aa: CASMVGGLDTQYF
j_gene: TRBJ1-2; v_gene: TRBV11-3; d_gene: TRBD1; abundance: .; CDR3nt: TGTGCCAGCAGCCCCGGGACAGGGGCCCGGGGCTACACCTTC; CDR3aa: CASSPGTGARGYTF
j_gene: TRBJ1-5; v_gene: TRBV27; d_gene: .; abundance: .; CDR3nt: TGTGCCAGCAGTTTTTTTAGGGATCAGCCCCAGCATTTT; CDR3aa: CASSFFRDQPQHF
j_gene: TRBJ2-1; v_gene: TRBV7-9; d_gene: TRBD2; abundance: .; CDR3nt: TGTGCCAGCAGCTTATTGGTGGGAGGGACCTACAATGAGCAGTTCTTC; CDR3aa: CASSLLVGGTYNEQFF
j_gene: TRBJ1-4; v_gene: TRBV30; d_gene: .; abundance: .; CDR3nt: TGTGCCTGGAGTCCCGGGGGACCCCCCTGGAAGGCAACTAATGAAAAACTGTTTTTT; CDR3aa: CAWSPGGPPWKATNEKLFF
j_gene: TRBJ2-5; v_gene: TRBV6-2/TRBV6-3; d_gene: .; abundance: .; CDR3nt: TGTGCCAGCAGTTACCTAGCCGATACGTCAGAGGCCCAGTACTTC; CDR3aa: CASSYLADTSEAQYF
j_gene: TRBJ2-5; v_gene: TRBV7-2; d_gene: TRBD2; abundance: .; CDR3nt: TGTGCCAGCAGCTATACCGCGGGAGGGGCTAGAGAGACCCAGTACTTC; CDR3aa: CASSYTAGGARETQYF
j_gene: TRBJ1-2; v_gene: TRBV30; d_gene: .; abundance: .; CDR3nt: TGTGCCTGGAGGGGACTTGGGATCTTAAGTGGCTACACCTTC; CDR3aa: CAWRGLGILSGYTF
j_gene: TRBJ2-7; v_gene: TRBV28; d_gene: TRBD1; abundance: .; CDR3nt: TGTGCCAGCAGTCCCCGAGGACAGGGTCGGTACGAGCAGTACTTC; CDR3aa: CASSPRGQGRYEQYF
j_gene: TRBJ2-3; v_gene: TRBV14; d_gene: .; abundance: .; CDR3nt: TGTGCCAGCAGCCCCTCTCGTCCGGGACCACCACAGTATTTT; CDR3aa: CASSPSRPGPPQYF
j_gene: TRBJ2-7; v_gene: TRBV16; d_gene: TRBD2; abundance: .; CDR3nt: TGTGCCAGCAGCCAGGGAGCGGGAGAGTTTTCCTACGAGCAGTACTTC; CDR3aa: CASSQGAGEFSYEQYF
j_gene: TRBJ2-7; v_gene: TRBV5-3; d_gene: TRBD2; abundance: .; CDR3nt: TGTGCCAGAAGCCCGGGACTAGCGGGAGGCCACGAGCAGTACTTC; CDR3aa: CARSPGLAGGHEQYF
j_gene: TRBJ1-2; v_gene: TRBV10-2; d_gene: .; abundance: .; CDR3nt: TGCGCCAGCAGTGAGCTTAGCGGGTTGGGCTACACCTTC; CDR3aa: CASSELSGLGYTF
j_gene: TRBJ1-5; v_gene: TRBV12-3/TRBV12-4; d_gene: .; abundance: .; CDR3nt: TGTGCCAGCAGTCCCAATGGGGTTCAGCCCCAGCATTTT; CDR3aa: CASSPNGVQPQHF
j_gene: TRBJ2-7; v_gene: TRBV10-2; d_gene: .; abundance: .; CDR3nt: TGCGCCAGCAGTGAAACGGGCTACGAGCAGTACTTC; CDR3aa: CASSETGYEQYF
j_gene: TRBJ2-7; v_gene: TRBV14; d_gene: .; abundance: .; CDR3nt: TGTGCCAGCAGCCAGGGACCTAAGCAGTACTTC; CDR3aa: CASSQGPKQYF
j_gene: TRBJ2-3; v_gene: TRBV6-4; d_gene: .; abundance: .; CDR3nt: TGTGCCAGCAGTCCGGACAGTCCCACAGATACGCAGTATTTT; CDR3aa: CASSPDSPTDTQYF
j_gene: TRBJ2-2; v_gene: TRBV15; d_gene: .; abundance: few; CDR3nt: TGTGCCACCAGCAGAGAGGGGCCGGACCTATTCACCGGGGAGCTGTTTTTT; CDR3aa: CATSREGPDLFTGELFF
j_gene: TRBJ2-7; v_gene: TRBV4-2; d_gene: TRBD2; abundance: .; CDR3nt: TGTGCCAGCAGCCAAGAGAGCGGGAGGGCCGCCGAGCAGTACTTC; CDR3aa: CASSQESGRAAEQYF
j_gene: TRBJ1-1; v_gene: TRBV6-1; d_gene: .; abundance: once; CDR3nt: TGTGCCAGCAGTGAAGGGGGTGTCCTCACTTTCTTT; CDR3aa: CASSEGGVLTFF
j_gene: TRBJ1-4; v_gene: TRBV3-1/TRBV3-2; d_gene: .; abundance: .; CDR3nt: TGTGCCAGCAGCACCCGGATGGGCTCTAATGAAAAACTGTTTTTT; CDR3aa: CASSTRMGSNEKLFF
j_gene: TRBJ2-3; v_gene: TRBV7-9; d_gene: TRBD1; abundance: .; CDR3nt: TGTGCCAGCAGCTTAGACTTGGTAGGACAGGGCACAGATACGCAGTATTTT; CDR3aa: CASSLDLVGQGTDTQYF
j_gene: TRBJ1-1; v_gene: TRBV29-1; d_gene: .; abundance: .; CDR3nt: TGCAGCGTTGAAGAATTTATTAGGCAGCGGTCTGAAGCTTTCTTT; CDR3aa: CSVEEFIRQRSEAFF
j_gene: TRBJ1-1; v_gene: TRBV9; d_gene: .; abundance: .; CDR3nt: TGTGCCAGCAGCGTAGGGCAGGTGAACACTGAAGCTTTCTTT; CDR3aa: CASSVGQVNTEAFF
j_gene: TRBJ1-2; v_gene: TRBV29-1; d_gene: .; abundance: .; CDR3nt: TGCAGCGTCGGGGGTAGCTATGGCTACACCTTC; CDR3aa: CSVGGSYGYTF
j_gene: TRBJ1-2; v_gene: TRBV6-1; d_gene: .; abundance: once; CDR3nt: TGTGCCAGCAGTGAGCCACAGGGAAACTATGGCTACACCTTC; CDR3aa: CASSEPQGNYGYTF
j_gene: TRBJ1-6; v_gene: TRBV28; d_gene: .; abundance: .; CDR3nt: TGTGCCAGCAGTCTCACCCTTTACAATTCACCCCTCCACTTT; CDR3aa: CASSLTLYNSPLHF
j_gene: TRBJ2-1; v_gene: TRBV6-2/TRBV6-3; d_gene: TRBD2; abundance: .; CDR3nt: TGTGCCAGCAGTACAGCGGGACGAAGGGATGAGCAGTTCTTC; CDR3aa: CASSTAGRRDEQFF
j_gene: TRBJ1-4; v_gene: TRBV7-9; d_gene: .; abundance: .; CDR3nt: TGTGCCAGCAGCTTTTCTCACTCAAATGAAAAACTGTTTTTT; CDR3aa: CASSFSHSNEKLFF
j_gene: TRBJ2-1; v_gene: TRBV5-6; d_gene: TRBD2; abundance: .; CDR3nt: TGTGCCAGCAGCTTCCCGTATCGGACTAGCGGGTACAATGAGCAGTTCTTC; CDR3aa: CASSFPYRTSGYNEQFF
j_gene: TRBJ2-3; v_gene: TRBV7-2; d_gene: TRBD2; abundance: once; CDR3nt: TGTGCCAGCAGCTTGATACTAGCGGGAGCGACAGATACGCAGTATTTT; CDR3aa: CASSLILAGATDTQYF
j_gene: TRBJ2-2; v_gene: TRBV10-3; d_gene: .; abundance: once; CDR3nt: TGTGCCATCCAAGGCACCGGGGAGCTGTTTTTT; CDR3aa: CAIQGTGELFF
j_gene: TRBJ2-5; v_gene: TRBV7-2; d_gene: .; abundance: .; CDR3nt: TGTGCCAGCAGCTTAGGCCCAGACCTGGGAGAGACCCAGTACTTC; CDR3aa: CASSLGPDLGETQYF
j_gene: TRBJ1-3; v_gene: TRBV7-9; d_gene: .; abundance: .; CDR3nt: TGTGCCAGCAGCCTCGTGTGGGGAAACACCATATATTTT; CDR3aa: CASSLVWGNTIYF
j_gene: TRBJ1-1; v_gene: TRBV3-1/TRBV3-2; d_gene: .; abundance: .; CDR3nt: TGTGCCAGCAGCCCCTCCCCAAGGCCGAACACTGAAGCTTTCTTT; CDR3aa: CASSPSPRPNTEAFF
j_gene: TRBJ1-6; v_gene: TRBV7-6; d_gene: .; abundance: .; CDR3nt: TGTGCCAGCAGCTCGGGCGGGAGGACTCTAAGCTTTAATTCACCCCTCCACTTT; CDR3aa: CASSSGGRTLSFNSPLHF